These 2 T cell receptor beta chains were all obtained from the same sample, sequenced in a study of T-cell memory formation after mild COVID-19. MiXCR, run by TCRdb on the 5' RACE reads, gives a single entry per CDR3 protein. This table holds some 150,000 distinct CDR3 sequences, 6% to 7% found once. The sequencing input was PBMCs or a T cell subset sorted from them (not recorded which). All receptors derive from an adult woman who had mild COVID-19 (a few samples of this study predate the infection). Cell type and time point are not known.

This clonotype was detected a few times. The chain uses TRBV19 and TRBJ1-6, with TRBD1 matching over 7 bases. The V and J ends lost 7 bases and 0 bases, in that order; junction bases with no gene match: 9. The CDR3 totals 17 residues. Germline V gives CDR1 LNHDA, CDR2 SQIVND (reference sequence). CDR3 region: CASIGDRKSSYNSPLHF. In nucleotides, the CDR3 is TGTGCCAGTATCGGGGACAGAAAAAGCTCCTATAATTCACCCCTCCACTTT. Looking up the rest from reference TRBV19 and TRBJ1-6 gives the full variable domain: DGGITQSPKYLFRKEGQNVTLSCEQNLNHDAMYWYRQDPGQGLRLIYYSQIVNDFQKGDIAEGYSVSREKKESFPLTVTSAQKNPTAFYLCASIGDRKSSYNSPLHFGNGTRLTVT.

This clonotype has just a few counts. The chain joins TRBV29-1 to TRBJ1-5; D not resolved. Germline CDR1 SQVTM, CDR2 ANQGSEA. The CDR3 sequence is 13 residues long. With 5 bases removed from V and 0 bases from J, the gap between germline ends came to 8 bases. The CDR3 region has the DNA TGCAGCGTTCAGACCTATAGCAATCAGCCCCAGCATTTT. It specifies CSVQTYSNQPQHF. The variable domain in full, with the rest retrieved from reference TRBV29-1 and TRBJ1-5, is SAVISQKPSRDICQRGTSLTIQCQVDSQVTMMFWYRQQPGQSLTLIATANQGSEATYESGFVIDKFPISRPNLTFSTLTVSNMSPEDSSIYLCSVQTYSNQPQHFGDGTRLSIL.